These 21 T cell receptor beta chains originate from one sample sequenced in a study of neurological immune-mediated disorders. TCRdb re-derived calls from the 5' RACE reads in MiXCR, one entry per CDR3 protein. Of some 50,000 distinct CDR3 sequences listed, approximately 15% are singletons. The sample taken for sequencing was PBMCs. The receptors stem from a man aged 55-75 years in good health.

This clonotype has a count of ten or more. V gene TRBV5-6 combines with J gene TRBJ2-6; D not resolved. Germline V gene sequence: CDR1 SGHDT, CDR2 YYEEEE. V lost 4 bases and J 0 bases, leaving 8 bases between the germline ends. The CDR3 runs to 15 residues. The CDR3 loop reads CASSVQSSGANVLTF. CDR3 DNA: TGTGCCAGCAGCGTACAGAGCTCTGGGGCCAACGTCCTGACTTTC.

The V call is TRBV14, the J call TRBJ2-1; TRBD1 is a possible D gene (6 bases). The CDR3 totals 15 residues. V lost 1 base to trimming and J lost 5 bases, with 12 bases between them. Germline V gives CDR1 SGHDN, CDR2 FVKESK. The CDR3 coding sequence is TGTGCCAGCAGCCAAGGCAGGGGTTGGGACAATGAGCAGTTCTTC. It translates to CASSQGRGWDNEQFF.

This clonotype was picked up many times. This sequence joins TRBV24-1 and TRBJ2-1, with D unresolved. Germline assignment: CDR1 KGHDR and CDR2 SFDVKD. The CDR3 is 11 amino acids. Trimming pared 10 bases from V and 5 bases from J, leaving 8 bases between. The CDR3 DNA reads as TGTGCCACGAGCCGGGACAATGAGCAGTTCTTC. It is translated as CATSRDNEQFF.

Worth noting for this clonotype: Sequence at one end of the junction differs from germline and may be a read error. The chain joins TRBV3-1 to TRBJ1-5; D might be TRBD1 (5 bases). This CDR3 has 14 residues. CDR1 and CDR2 from the germline V gene are LGHDT and YNNKEL (reference sequence). CDR3 DNA: TGTGCCAGCAGCCAAGGGGCAGGGTGGGAGCCCCAGAATTTT. Translated, it gives CASSQGAGWEPQNF.

This clonotype was recorded many times. This sequence joins TRBV7-8 and TRBJ2-6, with a tentative D call TRBD1 (6 bases). The CDR3 consists of 15 residues. The germline V and J ends were trimmed by 5 bases and 0 bases, with 8 bases remaining between them. The V gene's germline CDR1 is SGHVS and CDR2 FQNEAQ. The CDR3 loop is CASSPGASGANVLTF. CDR3 coding DNA: TGTGCCAGCAGCCCAGGGGCCTCTGGGGCCAACGTCCTGACTTTC.

In its sample, this clonotype was seen many times. DNA for the CDR3: TGTGCCAGCAGCTTGGATAGCCTCTCCTACAATGAGCAGTTCTTC. It yields the protein CASSLDSLSYNEQFF. The rearrangement uses TRBV5-4 and TRBJ2-1; D is unresolved. The V and J ends lost 0 bases and 0 bases respectively, with 7 bases between them. Per germline, CDR1 SGHNT and CDR2 YYREEE (reference sequence). This CDR3 contains 15 residues.

This chain connects TRBV2 to TRBJ2-3; TRBD2 aligns across 9 bases. J lost 3 bases, V lost 3 bases, and 16 bases had no gene match. The CDR3 has 19 residues. Looked up from germline, CDR1 is SNHLY and CDR2 is FYNNEI. Written as DNA, the CDR3 is TGTGCCAGCAGTGACCCCTGGCCTCGGGCTAGCGGGGAAACAGATACGCAGTATTTT. Translation: CASSDPWPRASGETDTQYF.

This clonotype was picked up many times. The chain recombines TRBV28 with TRBJ2-7; 11 bases fit TRBD2. CDR1 and CDR2 from the germline V gene are MDHEN and SYDVKM. The CDR3 has 17 residues. With 6 bases clipped from V and 2 bases from J, the junction kept 12 bases outside the gene matches. CDR3 sequence reads: CASRQRPGTSGPYEQYF. The CDR3 bases are TGTGCCAGCAGGCAGAGACCCGGGACTAGCGGCCCCTACGAGCAGTACTTC.

This clonotype showed up just a few times. This could be a read error, since a much larger clone is one nucleotide away. The V call is TRBV12-3 or TRBV12-4, the J call TRBJ2-6, with no clear D. The CDR3 consists of 13 residues. V lost 4 bases and J 2 bases, leaving 3 bases between the germline ends. This CDR3 is CASSYTGANVLTF. The CDR3 region has the DNA TGTGCCAGCAGTTACACTGGGGCCAACGTCCTGACTTTC.

This clonotype was counted many times. This chain connects TRBV20-1 to TRBJ1-1; possibly TRBD1 for D (5 bases). Per the germline V gene, CDR1 is DFQATT and CDR2 is SNEGSKA (reference sequence). The V gene lost 3 bases and the J gene lost 3 bases, with 11 bases spanning the gap. The CDR3 covers 13 residues. CDR3 sequence reads: CSASVGRDTEAFF. Written as DNA, the CDR3 is TGCAGTGCTAGCGTGGGGCGGGACACTGAAGCTTTCTTT.

At least ten counts were recorded for this clonotype. The gene calls are TRBV15 and TRBJ1-1; the D is unclear. The CDR3 contains 15 residues. Germline CDR1 is LNHNV and CDR2 is YYDKDF (reference sequence). The V end was cut by 1 base, the J end by 0 bases, with 9 bases between. The CDR3 coding sequence is TGTGCCACCAGCAGAGCTCCCGAAGTGAACACTGAAGCTTTCTTT. It encodes CATSRAPEVNTEAFF. The full variable domain, rest sourced from reference TRBV15 and TRBJ1-1, is DAMVIQNPRYQVTQFGKPVTLSCSQTLNHNVMYWYQQKSSQAPKLLFHYYDKDFNNEADTPDNFQSRRPNTSFCFLDIRSPGLGDTAMYLCATSRAPEVNTEAFFGQGTRLTVV.

This clonotype was seen ten or more times. The rearrangement joins TRBV5-1 to TRBJ2-7, with D tentatively TRBD1 or TRBD2 (5 bases each). The V and J ends lost 0 bases and 3 bases respectively, with 16 bases between them. CDR1 and CDR2 from the germline V gene are SGHRS and YFSETQ. This CDR3 contains 16 residues. The CDR3 protein is CASSLDRGTAFYEQYF. The CDR3 DNA is TGCGCCAGCAGCTTGGATAGAGGGACGGCATTCTACGAGCAGTACTTC.

This clonotype appeared many times. This chain uses TRBV7-2 with TRBJ1-1; D gene unclear. This CDR3 region has 14 residues. Trimming cost V 1 base and J 4 bases, with 10 bases left between them. Germline loops: CDR1 SGHTA, CDR2 FQGNSA. This CDR3 reads CASSLGALRTEAFF. The CDR3 nucleotides are TGTGCCAGCAGCTTAGGGGCCTTGCGCACTGAAGCTTTCTTT. Filled out from reference TRBV7-2 and TRBJ1-1, the complete variable domain reads GAGVSQSPSNKVTEKGKDVELRCDPISGHTALYWYRQSLGQGLEFLIYFQGNSAPDKSGLPSDRFSAERTGGSVSTLTIQRTQQEDSAVYLCASSLGALRTEAFFGQGTRLTVV.

This clonotype appeared many times. The rearrangement joins TRBV25-1 to TRBJ2-7; D gene ambiguous. Trimming pared 1 base from V and 0 bases from J, leaving 7 bases between. Germline V gene sequence: CDR1 MGHDK, CDR2 SYGVNS. CDR3 length equals 14 residues. This chain's CDR3 is CASSEWGGSYEQYF. Here the CDR3 DNA reads TGTGCCAGCAGTGAATGGGGTGGCTCCTACGAGCAGTACTTC.

Regarding this clonotype: A read error may explain this, as a much larger clone is one base away. This is likely a read error, given that the CDR3 carries no conserved phenylalanine or tryptophan at its end. The chain couples TRBV11-2 to TRBJ2-2; D gene ambiguous. The V end lost 3 bases, the J end lost 9 bases, and 5 bases lay between the germline ends. Germline V gives CDR1 SGHAT, CDR2 FQNNGV. The CDR3 length is 11 residues. The CDR3 DNA sequence: TGTGCCAGCAGCTTTATCAGGGAGCTGTTTTCT. Its protein is CASSFIRELFS.

This clonotype was seen many times. V and J are TRBV6-5 and TRBJ1-1, with 7 bases lining up with TRBD1. Germline V gene lookup returns CDR1 MNHEY and CDR2 SVGAGI. The V gene end was trimmed by 2 bases and the J gene end by 7 bases; junction bases not matched to a gene: 10. CDR3 length equals 15 residues. The CDR3 sequence: CASSYAWRAGGEAFF. The CDR3 coding sequence is TGTGCCAGCAGTTACGCCTGGAGGGCAGGGGGTGAAGCTTTCTTT.

This clonotype was picked up many times. The J gene is TRBJ2-2, the V gene TRBV2, with D unresolved. The germline V gene encodes CDR1 SNHLY and CDR2 FYNNEI. Between the trimmed V and J ends, which lost 6 bases and 6 bases, there was a span of 11 bases. CDR3 length: 13 residues. As DNA, the CDR3 is TGTGCCAGCAGAGCTGAATTGTCCGGGGAGCTGTTTTTT. Residues: CASRAELSGELFF. Full variable domain (missing parts from reference TRBV2 and TRBJ2-2): EPEVTQTPSHQVTQMGQEVILRCVPISNHLYFYWYRQILGQKVEFLVSFYNNEISEKSEIFDDQFSVERPDGSNFTLKIRSTKLEDSAMYFCASRAELSGELFFGEGSRLTVL.

This clonotype was counted a few times. One end of the junction does not line up with germline, which may come from a read error. The V gene is TRBV2, the J gene TRBJ2-7, with unresolved D. CDR1 and CDR2 from the germline V gene are SNHLY and FYNNEI. The CDR3 totals 14 residues. The CDR3 nucleotides are TGTGCCAGCAGTGACGGTAGGGTCTCCCACGAGCAGTACTTC. Protein product: CASSDGRVSHEQYF.

At least ten counts were recorded for this clonotype. V usage is TRBV10-3 and J usage is TRBJ2-5; D is uncertain. Germline V gene lookup returns CDR1 ENHRY and CDR2 SYGVKD. CDR3 length: 10 amino acids. V dropped 8 bases and J dropped 2 bases, with 3 bases sitting between them. The CDR3 sequence is CAIGQETQYF. CDR3 sequence (DNA): TGTGCCATCGGGCAAGAGACCCAGTACTTC.

This clonotype was found many times. J is TRBJ2-7 and V is TRBV6-2 or TRBV6-3; no reliable D call. This CDR3 region has 13 residues. Germline CDR1 MNHEY, CDR2 SVGEGT. With 2 bases removed from V and 4 bases from J, the gap between germline ends came to 9 bases. The CDR3 sequence is CASSYPSHYEQYF. In nucleotides, the CDR3 is TGTGCCAGCAGTTACCCGAGTCATTACGAGCAGTACTTC.

The sample holds many counts of this clonotype. The V call is TRBV11-1, the J call TRBJ1-1; D may be TRBD1 (5 bases). The germline V and J ends were trimmed by 6 bases and 9 bases, with 23 bases remaining between them. Germline CDR1 is SGHAT and CDR2 is FQDESV (reference sequence). This CDR3 spans 15 amino acids. As DNA, the CDR3 is TGTGCCAGCAGTTTTGTCGGGTCGGGGCGAGTGCAAGCTTTCTTT. Residues: CASSFVGSGRVQAFF.